These T cell receptor beta chains were read from a single sample in a study of blood T cell repertoires in COVID-19. Assay: immunoSEQ multiplex PCR; the TCRdb copy retains only in-frame clones and omits some. Of about 320,000 clones listed, 89% are singletons. Source material: PBMCs or T cells enriched from blood (not recorded which). These receptor sequences come from a man in his 60s who had recovered from COVID-19. CDR3s include the opening cysteine and the closing phenylalanine or tryptophan. A D gene is named only where the DNA matches it firmly. A row's size may be missing; if present it is once, few, many or a size class.

abundance,v_gene,j_gene,d_gene,CDR3aa,CDR3nt
.,TRBV7-8,TRBJ1-2,TRBD1,CASSRGTGNYGYTF,TGTGCCAGCAGCCGAGGGACAGGGAACTATGGCTACACCTTC
.,TRBV11-2,TRBJ1-1,TRBD1,CASSLDPQGRTEAFF,TGTGCCAGCAGCTTAGATCCACAGGGGAGGACTGAAGCTTTCTTT
.,TRBV27,TRBJ2-1,.,CASSFRSYNEQFF,TGTGCCAGCAGTTTCCGCTCCTACAATGAGCAGTTCTTC
.,TRBV28,TRBJ1-2,.,CASSSPGGVMYGYTF,TGTGCCAGCAGTTCCCCCGGGGGGGTGATGTATGGCTACACCTTC
.,TRBV5-4,TRBJ2-5,.,CASSVDRQETQYF,TGTGCCAGCAGCGTTGACAGGCAAGAGACCCAGTACTTC
.,TRBV5-6,TRBJ2-5,TRBD2,CASSLPSGSTQETQYF,TGTGCCAGCAGCTTGCCTAGCGGGAGTACCCAAGAGACCCAGTACTTC
once,TRBV19,TRBJ2-1,TRBD2,CASTREYSDNEQFF,TGTGCCAGTACGCGGGAGTATAGTGACAATGAGCAGTTCTTC
.,TRBV6-5,TRBJ2-3,.,CASNKQGSPDTQYF,TGTGCCAGCAATAAACAGGGTTCCCCAGATACGCAGTATTTT
.,TRBV29-1,TRBJ1-3,TRBD1,CSVDPGTAGNTIYF,TGCAGCGTTGACCCCGGGACAGCGGGAAACACCATATATTTT
.,TRBV7-9,TRBJ2-1,.,CASSFGNKANEQFF,TGTGCCAGCAGCTTCGGGAACAAGGCCAATGAGCAGTTCTTC
.,TRBV18,TRBJ2-1,TRBD2,CASSKTSGSDEQFF,TGTGCCAGCTCAAAAACTAGCGGGAGCGATGAGCAGTTCTTC
.,TRBV7-2,TRBJ1-2,TRBD1,CASSSDRGYGYTF,TGTGCCAGCAGCTCGGACAGGGGCTATGGCTACACCTTC
.,TRBV12-2,TRBJ2-5,.,CASRLDGERDQETQYF,TGTGCAAGTCGCTTAGACGGGGAGAGGGACCAAGAGACCCAGTACTTC
once,TRBV6-5,TRBJ1-1,TRBD1,CASSRTGRTEAFF,TGTGCCAGCAGTCGGACAGGGCGCACTGAAGCTTTCTTT
.,TRBV3-1/TRBV3-2,TRBJ1-4,.,CASSQLGGNEKLFF,TGTGCCAGCAGCCAATTGGGGGGGAATGAAAAACTGTTTTTT
.,TRBV4-1,TRBJ2-3,.,CASSLRMEGSQGTDTQYF,TGCGCCAGCAGCCTAAGGATGGAAGGGTCACAGGGTACAGATACGCAGTATTTT
.,TRBV27,TRBJ2-5,.,CASSETGPQETQYF,TGTGCCAGCAGTGAGACAGGACCCCAAGAGACCCAGTACTTC
.,TRBV3-1/TRBV3-2,TRBJ1-6,.,CASSQPTGFVSPLHF,TGTGCCAGCAGCCAGCCAACAGGGTTCGTTTCACCCCTCCACTTT
.,TRBV7-8,TRBJ1-2,.,CASSLMATGYGYTF,TGTGCCAGCAGCCTTATGGCGACGGGCTATGGCTACACCTTC
.,TRBV5-1,TRBJ1-6,.,CASSGKQGVSSPLHF,TGCGCCAGCAGCGGGAAACAGGGCGTGAGTTCACCCCTCCACTTT
.,TRBV6-5,TRBJ1-4,TRBD1,CASSYSGQGGNEKLFF,TGTGCCAGCAGTTACTCCGGACAGGGGGGTAATGAAAAACTGTTTTTT
.,TRBV2,TRBJ2-1,TRBD2,CASRLGTSGEQFF,TGTGCCAGCAGGCTAGGGACTAGCGGTGAGCAGTTCTTC
.,TRBV5-5,TRBJ2-3,TRBD1,CASSLVYRAQGTDTQYF,TGTGCCAGCAGCTTGGTCTACCGGGCACAGGGGACAGATACGCAGTATTTT
few,TRBV21-1,TRBJ2-7,.,CASSNRTGGNHEQYF,TGTGCCAGCAGCAACCGGACAGGGGGAAACCACGAGCAGTACTTC
.,TRBV5-1,TRBJ2-3,TRBD2,CASSLNTLAVYTDTQYF,TGCGCCAGCAGCTTAAATACACTAGCGGTATACACAGATACGCAGTATTTT
once,TRBV25-1,TRBJ1-1,.,CASGGYTEAFF,TGTGCCAGCGGCGGGTACACTGAAGCTTTCTTT
.,TRBV9,TRBJ1-2,TRBD1,CASSVWDRGRNYGYTF,TGTGCCAGCAGCGTTTGGGACAGGGGGCGGAACTATGGCTACACCTTC
.,TRBV19,TRBJ1-1,TRBD1,CASSIDRETEAFF,TGTGCCAGTAGTATTGACAGGGAAACTGAAGCTTTCTTT
.,TRBV28,TRBJ1-1,.,CASSLRITEVFF,TGTGCCAGCAGTTTACGAATCACTGAAGTTTTCTTT
.,TRBV7-2,TRBJ2-5,TRBD1,CASSSSGTAKEETQYF,TGTGCCAGCAGCTCGTCCGGGACAGCGAAGGAAGAGACCCAGTACTTC
.,TRBV7-2,TRBJ2-5,TRBD2,CASSLIGVGAGGPRETQYF,TGTGCCAGCAGCTTAATCGGCGTAGGAGCGGGAGGGCCGCGAGAGACCCAGTACTTC
once,TRBV5-1,TRBJ2-2,TRBD1,CASSDGTAGGELFF,TGCGCCAGCAGCGACGGGACAGCCGGGGGGGAGCTGTTTTTT
.,TRBV4-1,TRBJ2-2,TRBD2,CASSQEALLASNTGELFF,TGCGCCAGCAGCCAAGAAGCGCTACTAGCGAGTAACACCGGGGAGCTGTTTTTT
.,TRBV24-1,TRBJ1-2,.,CATSDPTDTQRVYTF,TGTGCCACCAGTGATCCAACGGACACCCAAAGGGTCTACACCTTC
.,TRBV5-1,TRBJ2-7,.,CASSLGAGNYEQYF,TGCGCCAGCAGCTTAGGTGCAGGGAACTACGAGCAGTACTTC
.,TRBV7-2,TRBJ2-7,.,CASSLGGRSYEQYF,TGTGCCAGCAGCTTAGGCGGGCGCTCCTACGAGCAGTACTTC
.,TRBV19,TRBJ1-1,.,CASSREMNTEAFF,TGTGCCAGTAGTCGGGAAATGAACACTGAAGCTTTCTTT
.,TRBV7-3,TRBJ2-5,.,CASSLRQRETQYF,TGTGCCAGCAGCTTAAGACAGCGAGAGACCCAGTACTTC
.,TRBV10-3,TRBJ2-1,.,CAISPSAVSNEQFF,TGTGCCATCAGTCCTAGCGCCGTCAGCAATGAGCAGTTCTTC
.,TRBV29-1,TRBJ2-3,TRBD2,CSVEREGDTQYF,TGCAGCGTTGAGCGGGAGGGAGATACGCAGTATTTT